The source of this TCR beta chain is a study of blood T cell repertoires in COVID-19. V dropped 4 bases and J dropped 0 bases, with 16 bases sitting between them. The V gene's germline CDR1 is SGHTA and CDR2 FQGNSA. The CDR3 length is 16 residues. Generated by immunoSEQ multiplex PCR, the TCRdb table keeps only in-frame clones and is missing some. The profile shows roughly 400,000 clones, roughly nine tenths of them singletons. Material for sequencing was PBMCs or T cells enriched from blood (not recorded which). The V gene is TRBV7-2, the J gene TRBJ2-7, with D tentatively TRBD2 (6 bases). This sequence originates from a young man who had recovered from COVID-19. For the CDR3, the DNA is TGTGCCAGCAGCTCTTTTTTAGCGGTAAGCTCCTACGAGCAGTACTTC. Residues: CASSSFLAVSSYEQYF.